These T cell receptor beta chains were read from a single sample in a study of blood T cell repertoires in COVID-19. Data came from immunoSEQ multiplex PCR; TCRdb stores just in-frame clones and leaves some out. In the table there are more than 95,000 clones, around 81% of which are singletons. Input material: peripheral blood. The origin of the receptors is a young man with COVID-19, enrolled during active disease. CDR3s include the opening cysteine and the closing phenylalanine or tryptophan.

V gene	J gene	CDR3 protein
TRBV3-1/TRBV3-2	TRBJ2-7	CASSQILGQTTYEQYF
TRBV7-9	TRBJ1-6	CASSPGGLGALHF
TRBV30	TRBJ2-7	CAWDGGIGSYEQYF
TRBV19	TRBJ2-4	CASSTHTGPANIQYF
TRBV6-5	TRBJ1-1	CASSNKGFGTEAFF
TRBV5-1	TRBJ2-1	CASSGRDPLYNEQFF
TRBV18	TRBJ1-4	CASSPQQEKLFF
TRBV6-6	TRBJ2-7	CASSYIDSEQYF
TRBV14	TRBJ2-1	CASSENPGSPYNEQFF
TRBV7-2	TRBJ2-1	CASSSAGTSFRDEQFF
TRBV7-9	TRBJ1-4	CASSFPRLGRGNEKLFF
TRBV7-9	TRBJ2-1	CASSPKEPGQGSYNEQFF
TRBV19	TRBJ2-1	CASSRYLNNEQFF
TRBV18	TRBJ1-5	CASSRQSDQPQHF
TRBV9	TRBJ2-2	CASSPRTSGYTGELFF
TRBV27	TRBJ1-5	CASSFGLPSNQPQHF
TRBV18	TRBJ1-1	CASSGLQNTEAFF
TRBV24-1	TRBJ2-5	CATAPGQGYQETQYF
TRBV4-1	TRBJ1-6	CASSQGRQSRYNSPLHF
TRBV6-6	TRBJ1-2	CASSQGPYGYTF
TRBV10-3	TRBJ2-1	CAISESRSSQNEQFF
TRBV7-9	TRBJ1-4	CASTLLTAEKLFF
TRBV27	TRBJ2-3	CASGNLAGGPDTQYF
TRBV27	TRBJ2-3	CASSQGLSGPITQYF
TRBV5-1	TRBJ2-7	CASSIGTATYEQYF
TRBV24-1	TRBJ2-5	CATSDPTGLETQYF
TRBV4-1	TRBJ2-1	CASSQAGGRVNEQFF
TRBV6-5	TRBJ1-6	CASTKGGVHSPLHF
TRBV9	TRBJ2-7	CASSHGEMSSYEQYF
TRBV9	TRBJ2-2	CASSLLEASGSDTGELFF
TRBV6-1	TRBJ1-5	CASSERGSLNQPQHF
TRBV27	TRBJ1-1	CASSLTGVSNTEAFF
TRBV30	TRBJ2-7	CAFGQGAYEQYF
TRBV5-1	TRBJ2-5	CASKVGQNQETQYF
TRBV11-3	TRBJ2-2	CASSRRDRTAGELFF
TRBV11-2	TRBJ2-2	CASSPSPPSVSAGELFF
TRBV10-3	TRBJ2-7	CAILQGPGPYEQYF
TRBV29-1	TRBJ2-5	CSVARGPQETQYF
TRBV11-2	TRBJ1-3	CASTALRWRQGNTIYF
TRBV21-1	TRBJ2-7	CASSKKPGTGAPVQYF
TRBV21-1	TRBJ1-2	CASSKRDGGVYGYTF
TRBV5-5	TRBJ2-2	CASSPTGGRDTGELFF
TRBV9	TRBJ2-4	CASSPLASAKNIQYF
TRBV7-8	TRBJ1-1	CASSMTGDTEAFF